Shown below are 31 T cell receptor beta chains from a single sample sequenced in a study of blood T cell repertoires in COVID-19. TCRdb keeps only in-frame clones here, not all; method: immunoSEQ multiplex PCR. The data show fewer than 70,000 clones, with approximately 83% seen just once and approximately 15% held by the top ten. Sequenced: peripheral blood. The receptors stem from a man aged 40-49 years with COVID-19, enrolled during active disease.

The chain employs TRBV7-2 and TRBJ1-2; D is ambiguous. Germline V gene sequence: CDR1 SGHTA, CDR2 FQGNSA. Trimming stripped 1 base from V and 1 base from J, with 7 bases between. The CDR3 runs 14 residues. The CDR3 spells CASSLDSINYGYTF. The CDR3 coding sequence is TGTGCCAGCAGCTTAGACAGCATTAACTATGGCTACACCTTC.

The chain uses TRBV30 and TRBJ2-1, with TRBD2 identical over 8 bases. The V and J ends lost 4 bases and 6 bases, in that order; junction bases with no gene match: 14. CDR3 length: 16 residues. Germline V gene data show CDR1 as GTSNPN and CDR2 as SVGIG (reference sequence). In DNA, the CDR3 is TGTGCCTGGAATAAAATGGGGACTAGTGGGGGCAATGAGCAGTTCTTC. This codes for CAWNKMGTSGGNEQFF.

This chain uses TRBV6-5 with TRBJ1-5, with 7 bases matching TRBD1. J lost 4 bases, V lost 6 bases, and 6 bases had no gene match. The germline CDR1 and CDR2 sequences are MNHEY and SVGAGI. This CDR3 is built from 14 residues. The CDR3 loop reads CASRQGQPNQPQHF. The CDR3 DNA follows: TGTGCCAGCAGGCAGGGACAGCCGAATCAGCCCCAGCATTTT.

The chain recombines TRBV30 with TRBJ2-1; D call uncertain. V lost 4 bases to trimming and J lost 0 bases, with 22 bases between them. The CDR3 covers 18 residues. The germline V gene has CDR1 GTSNPN and CDR2 SVGIG (reference sequence). The CDR3 here is CAWTTLPVGFSSYNEQFF. The CDR3 DNA sequence: TGTGCCTGGACCACCCTCCCGGTGGGCTTCTCCTCCTACAATGAGCAGTTCTTC.

The chain combines TRBV7-9 with TRBJ1-1; a weak D match, TRBD1 (6 bases). Germline V lookup: CDR1 SEHNR, CDR2 FQNEAQ (reference sequence). The V end lost 1 base, the J end lost 6 bases, and 12 bases lay between the germline ends. The CDR3 loop spans 14 amino acids. The CDR3, as DNA: TGTGCCAGCAGCTTAGGGGGGCATCGGGCTGAAGCTTTCTTT. This sequence encodes CASSLGGHRAEAFF. Looking up the rest from reference TRBV7-9 and TRBJ1-1 gives the full variable domain: DTGVSQNPRHKITKRGQNVTFRCDPISEHNRLYWYRQTLGQGPEFLTYFQNEAQLEKSRLLSDRFSAERPKGSFSTLEIQRTEQGDSAMYLCASSLGGHRAEAFFGQGTRLTVV.

This clone was observed a single time. The chain is built from TRBV7-9 and TRBJ2-5; D might be TRBD2 (5 bases). The CDR3 is 14 residues long. Germline V CDR1 and CDR2: SEHNR, FQNEAQ (reference sequence). V lost 4 bases and J 0 bases, leaving 9 bases between the germline ends. The CDR3 reads CASSSGVNQETQYF. CDR3 coding DNA: TGTGCCAGCAGCTCCGGGGTGAACCAAGAGACCCAGTACTTC.

The table lists this clone with a few counts. The chain is built from TRBV5-4 and TRBJ2-1, with 11 bases lining up with TRBD1. The V and J ends lost 4 bases and 8 bases, in that order; junction bases with no gene match: 8. The CDR3 has 15 amino acids. Germline V gene lookup returns CDR1 SGHNT and CDR2 YYREEE (reference sequence). The CDR3 protein is CASSAPDRGQDEQFF. The CDR3 nucleotides are TGTGCCAGCAGCGCCCCGGACAGGGGGCAGGATGAGCAGTTCTTC.

The chain has TRBV30 and TRBJ1-1; D unclear. Germline V gives CDR1 GTSNPN, CDR2 SVGIG (reference sequence). This CDR3 contains 13 residues. V dropped 0 bases and J dropped 10 bases, with 15 bases sitting between them. CDR3 protein: CAWSVVSGRVAFF. CDR3 nucleotides: TGTGCCTGGAGTGTGGTCTCAGGTCGAGTAGCTTTCTTT.

This chain links TRBV4-1 with TRBJ1-4; D possibly corresponds to TRBD1 (6 bases). Trimming removed 6 bases at V and 3 bases at J, with 11 bases between. Germline V CDR1 and CDR2: MGHRA, YSYEKL. The CDR3 is 14 residues long. The CDR3 DNA is TGCGCCAGCAGGTCGCAGGGGTCTAATGAAAAACTGTTTTTT. Its translation: CASRSQGSNEKLFF.

The sample holds a few counts of this clone. The chain combines TRBV19 with TRBJ1-1; possibly TRBD1 for D (6 bases). V was pared by 2 bases and J by 1 base, with 11 bases between. CDR1 and CDR2 from the germline V gene are LNHDA and SQIVND (reference sequence). CDR3 length: 15 amino acids. The CDR3 sequence is CASSIYGRGNTEAFF. The CDR3 region has the DNA TGTGCCAGTAGTATATATGGCAGGGGGAACACTGAAGCTTTCTTT.

The V and J genes are TRBV27 and TRBJ2-7, with 7 bases lining up with TRBD1. Unmatched junction bases numbered 3, after V lost 2 bases and J lost 2 bases. This CDR3 has 14 amino acids. Germline V gene sequence: CDR1 MNHEY, CDR2 SMNVEV (reference sequence). This CDR3 is CASSLQGVPYEQYF. DNA for the CDR3: TGTGCCAGCAGTTTACAGGGGGTCCCCTACGAGCAGTACTTC.

This clone came up once. The CDR3 DNA is TGTGCCAGCAGCGACTCAGGGTTTCAGCCCCAGCATTTT. Translating gives CASSDSGFQPQHF. The chain employs TRBV9 and TRBJ1-5; tentatively, D is TRBD1 (5 bases). V lost 3 bases and J lost 6, with 10 bases in between. Germline V CDR1 and CDR2: SGDLS, YYNGEE. The CDR3 contains 13 residues.

The V and J genes are TRBV30 and TRBJ2-3, with D perhaps matching TRBD1 (5 bases). The CDR3 spans 13 residues. Trimming took 3 bases from V and 5 from J, leaving 12 bases between them. Germline V gene lookup returns CDR1 GTSNPN and CDR2 SVGIG (reference sequence). The chain's CDR3 is CAWSKGLEDTQYF. The CDR3, as DNA: TGTGCCTGGAGCAAGGGGCTGGAAGATACGCAGTATTTT.

The chain carries TRBV3-1 (or the pseudogene TRBV3-2) and TRBJ2-3; D possibly corresponds to TRBD1 (6 bases). Germline values: CDR1 LGHDT, CDR2 YNNKEL (reference sequence). This CDR3 region has 14 residues. V was cut by 6 bases and J by 6 bases, with 16 bases left in between. CDR3 sequence: CASSQQGRGDTQYF. CDR3 in DNA: TGTGCCAGCAGTCAACAGGGTCGAGGTGATACGCAGTATTTT.

The V gene is TRBV24-1, the J gene TRBJ2-3, with 8 bases matching TRBD2. CDR1 and CDR2 from the germline V gene are KGHDR and SFDVKD. This CDR3 region has 15 residues. The V and J ends lost 2 bases and 1 base, in that order; junction bases with no gene match: 1. The CDR3 loop reads CATSDYGGGTDTQYF. The CDR3 DNA is TGTGCCACCAGTGATTACGGGGGGGGCACAGATACGCAGTATTTT.

On this clone itself: It is likely a read error, because the conserved phenylalanine at the end of the CDR3 is missing. The DNA is omitted, as the CDR3 cannot be located on it reliably, and the CDR3 follows TCRdb's listing. The V gene is TRBV4-2, the J gene TRBJ1-3; the table's D call TRBD1 went unverified against the DNA. CDR1 is LGHNA and CDR2 is YNFKEQ in the germline V gene. The CDR3 adds up to 11 amino acids, both ends counted. The CDR3 protein is CASNVEDNDGS.

In its sample, this clone was seen once. The genes are TRBV4-1 and TRBJ2-7; 10 bases are a match to TRBD1. The CDR3 runs 16 residues. Trimming removed 1 base from V and 3 bases from J; junction bases left unmatched: 6. CDR1 and CDR2 (germline): MGHRA, YSYEKL. CDR3 sequence reads: CASSQGLGQGIYEQYF. Here the CDR3 DNA reads TGCGCCAGCAGCCAAGGGTTGGGACAGGGGATCTACGAGCAGTACTTC.

The chain couples TRBV14 to TRBJ2-7; D is unclear. The germline CDR1 and CDR2 sequences are SGHDN and FVKESK. The CDR3 has 12 amino acids. Trimming removed 2 bases at V and 2 bases at J, with 4 bases between. CDR3 coding DNA: TGTGCCAGCAGCCAATCCGCCTACGAGCAGTACTTC. The encoded protein is CASSQSAYEQYF.

V usage is TRBV5-4 and J usage is TRBJ2-3; D remains unclear. Germline values: CDR1 SGHNT, CDR2 YYREEE (reference sequence). Deletions cut 2 bases from V and 4 bases from J, with 5 bases between. This CDR3 contains 12 residues. The CDR3 region is CASSFGPDTQYF. Written as DNA, the CDR3 is TGTGCCAGCAGCTTCGGTCCAGATACGCAGTATTTT.

This sequence joins TRBV19 and TRBJ2-3, with a tentative D call TRBD1 (6 bases). Germline assignment: CDR1 LNHDA and CDR2 SQIVND (reference sequence). The CDR3 length is 14 residues. The ends were cut back, 10 bases at V and 2 bases at J, with 16 bases in the middle. This chain's CDR3 is CATSRQAITDTQYF. CDR3 in DNA: TGTGCCACGTCCCGACAGGCTATCACAGATACGCAGTATTTT.

The chain links TRBV6-2 or TRBV6-3 to TRBJ2-5; D is uncertain. This CDR3 contains 12 residues. Germline V CDR1 and CDR2: MNHEY, SVGEGT. Between the trimmed V and J ends, which lost 2 bases and 5 bases, there was a span of 6 bases. CDR3: CASSYPPETQYF. Written as DNA, the CDR3 is TGTGCCAGCAGTTACCCCCCGGAGACCCAGTACTTC.

This sequence joins TRBV11-2 and TRBJ2-5; 9 bases agree with TRBD1. The CDR3 has 16 residues. Germline values: CDR1 SGHAT, CDR2 FQNNGV. The trim removed 3 bases at V and 1 base at J, leaving 6 bases unmatched. CDR3 loop: CASSFYMGQGQETQYF. The CDR3, as DNA: TGTGCCAGCAGCTTTTATATGGGACAGGGCCAAGAGACCCAGTACTTC.

This clone was counted a few times. The genes are TRBV11-2 and TRBJ1-2; perhaps TRBD1 as D (6 bases). The CDR3 runs 15 residues. V was trimmed by 5 bases and J by 2 bases, leaving 15 bases between them. Germline loops: CDR1 SGHAT, CDR2 FQNNGV. The CDR3 region is CASSPGGGGNYGYTF. Written as DNA, the CDR3 is TGTGCCAGCAGCCCCGGGGGAGGGGGAAACTATGGCTACACCTTC. The full variable domain, rest sourced from reference TRBV11-2 and TRBJ1-2, is EAGVAQSPRYKIIEKRQSVAFWCNPISGHATLYWYQQILGQGPKLLIQFQNNGVVDDSQLPKDRFSAERLKGVDSTLKIQPAKLEDSAVYLCASSPGGGGNYGYTFGSGTRLTVV.

Worth noting for this clone: At one of its ends the junction is not consistent with the germline gene, which may arise from a read error. The chain uses TRBV6-1 and TRBJ2-4; the D is unclear. CDR1 is MNHNS and CDR2 is SASEGT in the germline V gene. This CDR3 has 16 amino acids. The CDR3, as DNA: TGTGCCAGCAATGAAGGGCGGCAGAGGTCCAAAAACATTCAGTACTTC. This encodes CASNEGRQRSKNIQYF.

The V call is TRBV5-1, the J call TRBJ2-7, with no clear D. Germline-derived CDR1 and CDR2 are SGHRS and YFSETQ. The CDR3 extends over 14 amino acids. V was shortened by 4 bases and J by 1 base, with 12 bases between the two germline ends. The DNA of the CDR3 is TGCGCCAGCAGCGACTCCGGGTGGTCCTACGAGCAGTACTTC. It codes for CASSDSGWSYEQYF.

The J gene is TRBJ2-5, the V gene TRBV30, with 7 bases matching TRBD2. The length of the CDR3 is 13 residues. Germline CDR1 and CDR2: GTSNPN and SVGIG (reference sequence). Trimming removed 5 bases from V and 2 bases from J; junction bases left unmatched: 5. CDR3 sequence: CAWRGGWQETQYF. CDR3 coding DNA: TGTGCCTGGCGCGGGGGATGGCAAGAGACCCAGTACTTC.

The chain employs TRBV28 and TRBJ1-2; TRBD1 might be the D (5 bases). This CDR3 comprises 13 residues. CDR1 is MDHEN and CDR2 is SYDVKM in the germline V gene. Between the trimmed V and J ends, which lost 7 bases and 6 bases, there was a span of 15 bases. CDR3: CASNLQGYNGYTF. The CDR3 nucleotides read TGTGCCAGCAACTTGCAGGGTTATAATGGCTACACCTTC.

The CDR3, as DNA: TGTGCCATCACCTACGACACGAACACTGAAGCTTTCTTT. This codes for CAITYDTNTEAFF. The V gene is TRBV10-3, the J gene TRBJ1-1; D is unclear. Trimming stripped 7 bases from V and 1 base from J, with 10 bases between. This CDR3 region has 13 residues. Germline V gene sequence: CDR1 ENHRY, CDR2 SYGVKD.

The V call is TRBV7-2, the J call TRBJ2-1; 8 positions agree with TRBD1. CDR1 SGHTA and CDR2 FQGNSA come from the germline V gene. Trimming took 5 bases from V and 5 from J; bases not matched to a gene: 8. CDR3 length: 15 amino acids. The DNA of the CDR3 is TGTGCCAGCAGCCTACGGACAGGGACACACAATGAGCAGTTCTTC. It encodes CASSLRTGTHNEQFF.

The rearrangement links TRBV10-3 to TRBJ1-1; perhaps TRBD1 as D (5 bases). With 2 bases removed from V and 4 bases from J, the gap between germline ends came to 14 bases. The CDR3 extends over 15 amino acids. Germline V gene sequence: CDR1 ENHRY, CDR2 SYGVKD. DNA of the CDR3: TGTGCCATCAGTGAGGCCGGGGGTTTGGGCACTGAAGCTTTCTTT. Translating it yields CAISEAGGLGTEAFF.

The chain uses TRBV19 and TRBJ1-5, with 9 bases matching TRBD1. V gave up 9 bases and J gave up 5 bases; unmatched junction bases: 8. This CDR3 has 14 amino acids. Looked up from germline, CDR1 is LNHDA and CDR2 is SQIVND (reference sequence). In nucleotides, the CDR3 is TGTGCCAGCTCGGGACAGGGTAACTATCAGCCCCAGCATTTT. This sequence encodes CASSGQGNYQPQHF.